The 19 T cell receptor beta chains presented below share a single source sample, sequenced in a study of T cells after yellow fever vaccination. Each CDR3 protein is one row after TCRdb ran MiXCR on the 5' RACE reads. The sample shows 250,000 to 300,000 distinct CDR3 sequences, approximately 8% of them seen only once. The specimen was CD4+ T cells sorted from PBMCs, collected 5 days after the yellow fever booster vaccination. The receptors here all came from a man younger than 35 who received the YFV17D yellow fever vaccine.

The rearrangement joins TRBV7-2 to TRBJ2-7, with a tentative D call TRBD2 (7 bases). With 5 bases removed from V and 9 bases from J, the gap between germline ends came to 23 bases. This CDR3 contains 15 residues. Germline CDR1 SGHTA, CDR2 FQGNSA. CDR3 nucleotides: TGTGCCAGCAGCGCATTTATGGGGGGGCAGGTGACGCAGTACGTC. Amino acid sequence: CASSAFMGGQVTQYV.

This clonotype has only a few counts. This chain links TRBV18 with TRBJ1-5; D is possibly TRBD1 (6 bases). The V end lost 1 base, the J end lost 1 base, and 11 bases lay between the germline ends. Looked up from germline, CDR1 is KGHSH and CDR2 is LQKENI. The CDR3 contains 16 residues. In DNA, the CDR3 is TGTGCCAGCTCACCACGAGGGGGAGGAAGCAATCAGCCCCAGCATTTT. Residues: CASSPRGGGSNQPQHF.

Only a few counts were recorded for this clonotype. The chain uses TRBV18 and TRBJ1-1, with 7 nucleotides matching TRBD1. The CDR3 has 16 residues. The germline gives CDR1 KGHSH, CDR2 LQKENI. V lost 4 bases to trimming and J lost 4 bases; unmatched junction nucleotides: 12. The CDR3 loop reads CASSRAPVRGSTEAFF. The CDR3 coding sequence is TGTGCCAGCTCACGCGCTCCGGTCAGGGGGAGCACTGAAGCTTTCTTT.

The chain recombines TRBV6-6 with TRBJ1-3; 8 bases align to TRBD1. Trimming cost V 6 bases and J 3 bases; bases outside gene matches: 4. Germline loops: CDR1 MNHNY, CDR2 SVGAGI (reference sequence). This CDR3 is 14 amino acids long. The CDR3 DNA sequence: TGTGCCAGCAGGGGACAGGCGAGTGGAAACACCATATATTTT. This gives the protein CASRGQASGNTIYF.

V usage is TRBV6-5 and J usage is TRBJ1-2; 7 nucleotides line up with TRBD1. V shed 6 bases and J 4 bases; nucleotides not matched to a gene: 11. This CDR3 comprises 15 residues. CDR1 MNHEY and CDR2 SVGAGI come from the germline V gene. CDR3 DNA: TGTGCCAGCAGCCCCGGGACAGCCCACACCTATGGCTACACCTTC. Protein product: CASSPGTAHTYGYTF.

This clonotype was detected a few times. CDR3 DNA sequence: TGCGCCAGCAGCTTGGCCGGGGATCCCACCGGGGAGCTGTTTTTT. Protein product: CASSLAGDPTGELFF. The chain links TRBV5-1 to TRBJ2-2; D might be TRBD2 (5 bases). CDR3 length: 15 amino acids. Looked up from germline, CDR1 is SGHRS and CDR2 is YFSETQ. V was clipped by 0 bases and J by 4 bases, with 10 bases between them.

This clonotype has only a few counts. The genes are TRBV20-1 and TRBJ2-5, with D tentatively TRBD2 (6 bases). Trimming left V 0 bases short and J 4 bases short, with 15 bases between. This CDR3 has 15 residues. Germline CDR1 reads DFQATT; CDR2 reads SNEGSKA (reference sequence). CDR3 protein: CSARDRRTGGETQYF. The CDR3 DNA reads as TGCAGTGCTAGAGATCGGCGGACCGGGGGAGAGACCCAGTACTTC.

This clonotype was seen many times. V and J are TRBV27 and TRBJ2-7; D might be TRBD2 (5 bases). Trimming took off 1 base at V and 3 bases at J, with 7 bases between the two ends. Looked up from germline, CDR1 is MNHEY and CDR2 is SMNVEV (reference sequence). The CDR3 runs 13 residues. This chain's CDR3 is CASSLYAGYEQYF. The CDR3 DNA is TGTGCCAGCAGTTTATATGCGGGCTACGAGCAGTACTTC.

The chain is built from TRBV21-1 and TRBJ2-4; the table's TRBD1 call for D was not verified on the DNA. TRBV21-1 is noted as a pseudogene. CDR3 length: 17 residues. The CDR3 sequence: CASSKGWGRCGKNIQYF. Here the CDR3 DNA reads TGTGCCAGCAGCAAAGGCTGGGGGCGGTGTGGCAAAAACATTCAGTACTTC.

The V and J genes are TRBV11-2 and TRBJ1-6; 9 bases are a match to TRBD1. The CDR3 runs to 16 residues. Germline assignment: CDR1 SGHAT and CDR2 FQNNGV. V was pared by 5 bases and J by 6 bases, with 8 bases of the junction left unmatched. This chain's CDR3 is CASSPRGQGGNSPLHF. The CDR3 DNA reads TGTGCCAGCAGCCCCCGGGGACAGGGTGGTAATTCACCCCTCCACTTT.

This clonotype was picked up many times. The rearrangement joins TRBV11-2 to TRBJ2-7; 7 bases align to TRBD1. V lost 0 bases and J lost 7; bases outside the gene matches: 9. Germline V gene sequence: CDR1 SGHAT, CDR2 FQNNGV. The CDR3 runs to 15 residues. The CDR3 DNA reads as TGTGCCAGCAGCTTAGATTATCAACAGGGGATGGAGCAGTACTTC. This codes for CASSLDYQQGMEQYF.

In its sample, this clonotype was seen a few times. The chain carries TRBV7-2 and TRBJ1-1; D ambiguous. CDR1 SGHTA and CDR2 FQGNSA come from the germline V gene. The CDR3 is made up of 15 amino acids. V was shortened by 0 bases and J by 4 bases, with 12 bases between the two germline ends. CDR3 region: CASSLAYAWGTEAFF. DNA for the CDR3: TGTGCCAGCAGCTTAGCGTATGCCTGGGGCACTGAAGCTTTCTTT.

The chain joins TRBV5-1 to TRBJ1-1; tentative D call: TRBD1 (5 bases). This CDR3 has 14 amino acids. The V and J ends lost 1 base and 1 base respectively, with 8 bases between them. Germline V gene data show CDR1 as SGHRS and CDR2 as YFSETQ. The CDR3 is CASSLSQGNTEAFF. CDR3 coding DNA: TGCGCCAGCAGCTTGTCGCAGGGGAACACTGAAGCTTTCTTT.

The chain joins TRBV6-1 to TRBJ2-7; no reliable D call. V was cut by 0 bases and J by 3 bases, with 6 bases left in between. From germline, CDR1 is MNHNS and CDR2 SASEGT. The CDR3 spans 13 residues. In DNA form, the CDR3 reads TGTGCCAGCAGTGAAGCTCAGCACTACGAGCAGTACTTC. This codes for CASSEAQHYEQYF.

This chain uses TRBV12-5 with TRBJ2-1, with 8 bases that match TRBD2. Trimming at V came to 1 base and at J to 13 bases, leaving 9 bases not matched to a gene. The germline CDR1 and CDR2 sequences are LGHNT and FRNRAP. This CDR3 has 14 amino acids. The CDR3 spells CASGLGGTGLAQFF. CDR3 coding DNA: TGTGCTAGTGGTTTGGGCGGCACAGGACTAGCCCAGTTCTTC. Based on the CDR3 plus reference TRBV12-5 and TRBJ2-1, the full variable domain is DARVTQTPRHKVTEMGQEVTMRCQPILGHNTVFWYRQTMMQGLELLAYFRNRAPLDDSGMPKDRFSAEMPDATLATLKIQPSEPRDSAVYFCASGLGGTGLAQFFGPGTRLTVL.

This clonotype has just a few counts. The CDR3 DNA reads TGTGCCAGCAGTCCTACAGGAGACAGGGGCGGAAATGAAAAACTGTTTTTT. Translating it yields CASSPTGDRGGNEKLFF. V is TRBV9 and J is TRBJ1-4; 8 bases fit TRBD1. V lost 5 bases and J lost 5; bases outside the gene matches: 14. The CDR3 has 17 residues. CDR1 is SGDLS and CDR2 is YYNGEE in the germline V gene.

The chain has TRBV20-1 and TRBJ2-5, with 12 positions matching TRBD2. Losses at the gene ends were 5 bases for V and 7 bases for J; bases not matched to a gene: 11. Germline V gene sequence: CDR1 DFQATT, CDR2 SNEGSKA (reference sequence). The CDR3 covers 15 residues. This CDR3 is CSASSTTSGGGTQYF. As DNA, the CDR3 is TGCAGTGCTTCTTCAACGACTAGCGGGGGTGGGACCCAGTACTTC.

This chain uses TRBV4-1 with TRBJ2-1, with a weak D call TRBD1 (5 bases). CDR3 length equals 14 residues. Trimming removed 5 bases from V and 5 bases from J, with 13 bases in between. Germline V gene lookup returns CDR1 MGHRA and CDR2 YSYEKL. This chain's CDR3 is CASSAQGWHNEQFF. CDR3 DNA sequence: TGCGCCAGCAGCGCTCAGGGTTGGCACAATGAGCAGTTCTTC.

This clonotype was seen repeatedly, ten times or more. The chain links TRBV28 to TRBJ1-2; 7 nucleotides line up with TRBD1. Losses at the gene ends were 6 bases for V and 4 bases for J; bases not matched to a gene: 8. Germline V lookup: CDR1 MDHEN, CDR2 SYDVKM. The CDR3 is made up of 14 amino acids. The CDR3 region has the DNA TGTGCCAGCAGACTATCGGGACAGCTCTATGGCTACACCTTC. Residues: CASRLSGQLYGYTF.